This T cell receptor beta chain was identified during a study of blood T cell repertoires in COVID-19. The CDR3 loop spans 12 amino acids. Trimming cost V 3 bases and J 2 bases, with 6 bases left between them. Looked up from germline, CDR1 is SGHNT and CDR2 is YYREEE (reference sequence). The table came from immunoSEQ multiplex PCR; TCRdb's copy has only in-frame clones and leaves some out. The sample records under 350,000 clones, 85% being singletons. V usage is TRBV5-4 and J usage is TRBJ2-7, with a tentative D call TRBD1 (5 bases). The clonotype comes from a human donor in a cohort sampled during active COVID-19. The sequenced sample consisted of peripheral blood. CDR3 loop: CASSSTAYEQYF. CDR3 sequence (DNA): TGTGCCAGCAGCTCGACAGCCTACGAGCAGTACTTC.